This T cell receptor (beta chain) stems from a study of blood T cell repertoires in COVID-19. CDR3 length equals 14 residues. The germline CDR1 and CDR2 sequences are LGHDT and YNNKEL (reference sequence). In the original processing: Reference gene primer amplification gave nucleated cell count estimates. The method was immunoSEQ multiplex PCR; TCRdb's version includes in-frame clones alone and lacks a portion of them. V, J and clone size derive from that table, while D and trimming were established from the DNA sequence. Found here are around 68,000 clones, over 80% of them singletons; the top ten hold 2% to 2.5%. In this sample, this clone turned up once. A read error may account for a junction end that differs from germline.

The sequence was obtained from a human donor in a cohort sampled during active COVID-19. The chain links TRBV3-1 (or the pseudogene TRBV3-2) to TRBJ1-1, with 7 bases that match TRBD1. The material sequenced was peripheral blood. As DNA, the CDR3 is TGTGCCAGCACCCAAGACAGGGCGGACACTGAAGCTTTCTTT. Translating it yields CASTQDRADTEAFF.